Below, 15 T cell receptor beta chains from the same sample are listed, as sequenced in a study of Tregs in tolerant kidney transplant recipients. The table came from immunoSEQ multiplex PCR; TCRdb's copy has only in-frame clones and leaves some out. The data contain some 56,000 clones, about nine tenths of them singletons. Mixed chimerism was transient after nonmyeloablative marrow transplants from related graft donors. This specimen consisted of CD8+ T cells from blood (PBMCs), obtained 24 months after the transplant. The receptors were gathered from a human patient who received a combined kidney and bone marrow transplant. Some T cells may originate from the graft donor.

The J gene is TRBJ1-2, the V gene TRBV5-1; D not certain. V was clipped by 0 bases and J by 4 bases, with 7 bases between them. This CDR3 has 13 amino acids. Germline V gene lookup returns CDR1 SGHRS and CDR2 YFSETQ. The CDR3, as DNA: TGCGCCAGCAGCTTGGAACAGTTCTATGGCTACACCTTC. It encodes CASSLEQFYGYTF.

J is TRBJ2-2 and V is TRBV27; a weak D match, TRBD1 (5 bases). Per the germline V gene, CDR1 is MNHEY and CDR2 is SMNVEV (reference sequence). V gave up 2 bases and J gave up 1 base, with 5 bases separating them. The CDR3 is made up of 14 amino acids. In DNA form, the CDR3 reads TGTGCCAGCAGTTTAGGACAGAACACCGGGGAGCTGTTTTTT. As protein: CASSLGQNTGELFF.

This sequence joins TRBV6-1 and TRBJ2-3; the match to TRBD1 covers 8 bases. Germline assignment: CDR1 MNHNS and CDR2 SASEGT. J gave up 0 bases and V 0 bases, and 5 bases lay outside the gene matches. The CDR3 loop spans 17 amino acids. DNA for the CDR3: TGTGCCAGCAGTGAAGCTTGGACAGGGATCAGCACAGATACGCAGTATTTT. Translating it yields CASSEAWTGISTDTQYF.

The CDR3 DNA sequence: TGTGCCAGCAGCGTAGTTCGGGACCTGACTAGCGGGGATTCAGATACGCAGTATTTT. This encodes CASSVVRDLTSGDSDTQYF. This chain links TRBV9 with TRBJ2-3, with 11 bases identical to TRBD2. The CDR3 sequence is 19 residues long. Germline lookup yields CDR1 SGDLS and CDR2 YYNGEE. With 0 bases clipped from V and 4 bases from J, the junction kept 13 bases outside the gene matches.

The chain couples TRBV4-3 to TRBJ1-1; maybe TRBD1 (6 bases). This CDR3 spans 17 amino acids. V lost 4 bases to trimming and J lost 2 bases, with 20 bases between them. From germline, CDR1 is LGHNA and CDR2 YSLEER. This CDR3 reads CASSLSASGAFNTEAFF. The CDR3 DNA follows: TGCGCCAGCAGCCTAAGCGCGTCAGGGGCGTTTAACACTGAAGCTTTCTTT.

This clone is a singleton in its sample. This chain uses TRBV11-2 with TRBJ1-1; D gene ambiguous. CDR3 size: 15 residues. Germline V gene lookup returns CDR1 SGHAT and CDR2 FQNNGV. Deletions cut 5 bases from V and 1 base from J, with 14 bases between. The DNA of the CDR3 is TGTGCCAGCAGCCCCGTTGCCCGGAGGAACACTGAAGCTTTCTTT. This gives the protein CASSPVARRNTEAFF.

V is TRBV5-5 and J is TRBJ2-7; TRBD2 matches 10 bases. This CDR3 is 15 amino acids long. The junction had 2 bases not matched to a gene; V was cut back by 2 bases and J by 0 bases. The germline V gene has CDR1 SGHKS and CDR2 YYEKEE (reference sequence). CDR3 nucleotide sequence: TGTGCCAGCAGCTTAGCGGGAGGGGTCTCCTACGAGCAGTACTTC. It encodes CASSLAGGVSYEQYF.

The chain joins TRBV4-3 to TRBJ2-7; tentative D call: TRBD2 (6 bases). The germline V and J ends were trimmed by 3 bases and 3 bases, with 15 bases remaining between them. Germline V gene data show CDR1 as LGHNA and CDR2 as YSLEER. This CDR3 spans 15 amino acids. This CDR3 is CASSQTGDSFYEQYF. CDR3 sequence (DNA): TGCGCCAGCAGCCAGACCGGGGACTCCTTCTACGAGCAGTACTTC.

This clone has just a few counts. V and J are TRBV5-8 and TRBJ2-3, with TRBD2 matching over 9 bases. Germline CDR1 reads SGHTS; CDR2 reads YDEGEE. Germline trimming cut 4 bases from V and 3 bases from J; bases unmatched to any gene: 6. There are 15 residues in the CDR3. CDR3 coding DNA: TGTGCCAGCAGCCGACTAGCGGCGGGGACAGATACGCAGTATTTT. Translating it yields CASSRLAAGTDTQYF.

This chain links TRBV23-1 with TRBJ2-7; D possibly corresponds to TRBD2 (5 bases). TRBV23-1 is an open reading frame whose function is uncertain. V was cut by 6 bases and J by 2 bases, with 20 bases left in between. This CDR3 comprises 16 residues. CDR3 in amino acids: CASSPGPGVGPYEQYF. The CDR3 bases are TGCGCCAGCAGCCCCGGTCCCGGGGTTGGCCCCTACGAGCAGTACTTC.

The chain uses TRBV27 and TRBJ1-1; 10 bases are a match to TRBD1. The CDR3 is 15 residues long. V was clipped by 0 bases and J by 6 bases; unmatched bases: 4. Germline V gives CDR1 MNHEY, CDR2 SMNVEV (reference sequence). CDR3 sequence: CASSLSGDRGSEAFF. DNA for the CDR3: TGTGCCAGCAGTTTATCTGGGGACAGGGGTTCTGAAGCTTTCTTT.

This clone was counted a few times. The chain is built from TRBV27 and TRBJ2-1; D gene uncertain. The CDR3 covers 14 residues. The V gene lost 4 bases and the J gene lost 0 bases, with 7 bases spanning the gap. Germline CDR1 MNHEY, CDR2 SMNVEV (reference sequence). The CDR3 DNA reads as TGTGCCAGCAGTTCCGCTAACTCCTACAATGAGCAGTTCTTC. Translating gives CASSSANSYNEQFF.

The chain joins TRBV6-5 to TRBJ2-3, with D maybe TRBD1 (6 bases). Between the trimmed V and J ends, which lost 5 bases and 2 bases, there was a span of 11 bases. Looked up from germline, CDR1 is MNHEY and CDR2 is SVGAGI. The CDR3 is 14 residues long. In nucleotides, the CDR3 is TGTGCCAGCAGTCTAGGGGGACACACAGATACGCAGTATTTT. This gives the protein CASSLGGHTDTQYF.

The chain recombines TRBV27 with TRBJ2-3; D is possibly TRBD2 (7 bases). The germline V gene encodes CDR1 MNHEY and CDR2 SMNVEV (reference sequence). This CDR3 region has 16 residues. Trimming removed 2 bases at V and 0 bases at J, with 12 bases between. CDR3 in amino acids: CASSLDAGASTDTQYF. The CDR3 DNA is TGTGCCAGCAGTTTAGATGCGGGGGCTAGCACAGATACGCAGTATTTT.

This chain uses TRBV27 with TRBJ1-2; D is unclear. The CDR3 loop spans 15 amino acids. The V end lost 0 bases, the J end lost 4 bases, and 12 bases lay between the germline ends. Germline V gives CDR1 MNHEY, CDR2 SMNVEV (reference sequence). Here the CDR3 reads CASSLSSGLSYGYTF. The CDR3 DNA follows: TGTGCCAGCAGTTTATCGTCTGGACTGAGCTATGGCTACACCTTC.